The sample holds a few counts of the clone carrying this T cell receptor (beta chain). Per the original methods: Amplified reference gene primers provided the basis for estimating nucleated cell counts. Here immunoSEQ multiplex PCR was the method, and the copy in TCRdb shows in-frame clones only, minus some. Clonal size and the V and J genes are those of that table, whereas D and trimming came from the DNA. Of 200,000 to 250,000 clones in the sample, roughly 84% were seen once. This CDR3 is built from 13 residues. V was clipped by 10 bases and J by 0 bases, with 10 bases between them. The data derive from a study of blood T cell repertoires in COVID-19. On the study more broadly: Sites in the United States, Italy and Spain provided acute and convalescent COVID-19 samples. Sources were T cells, B-cell-depleted T cells, or PBMCs; the material itself was cDNA or gDNA.

The gene calls are TRBV12-3 or TRBV12-4 and TRBJ1-3, with D maybe TRBD1 (6 bases). The sequence was obtained from an elderly woman with acute or convalescent COVID-19. Sequencing used peripheral blood. CDR3 sequence: CATGQLSGNTIYF. The CDR3 nucleotides are TGTGCCACCGGACAGCTCTCTGGAAACACCATATATTTT.